This section outlines one T cell receptor beta chain sequence together with its context. The antigen this receptor binds is unknown. There are no base qualities to consult, and no much larger clone falls within one base. As encoded in the germline V gene (reference sequence), CDR1 is LNHNV while CDR2 is YYDKDF. V and J lose 0 bases and 5 bases, and a span of 13 bases separates them. The CDR3 runs 15 amino acids, cysteine and phenylalanine included. Only the CDR3 DNA is retained, 45 bases long and in frame from the first base. The cohort consisted of fewer than 700 healthy bone marrow donors. At the time of sampling, all cohort members were nominally healthy, though unrecorded immune exposures were likely present. The donor was CMV seronegative and was included in the group of several hundred seronegative cohort members. Every donor gave a peripheral blood sample, and the peripheral blood mononuclear cells from that sample were used for TCR beta sequencing. Genomic DNA extraction from the blood cell samples was performed with the Qiagen DNeasy Blood Extraction Kit.

These data are taken from a study of cytomegalovirus exposure and HLA in healthy donors (dated by TCRdb to the late 2010s). For context, the study as a whole: In an earlier analysis of under 600 of the donors, around 290 Gb of sequence data and roughly 100 million unique TCR beta sequences from roughly 200 million T cells were reported. Approximately 300 gigabases of sequencing data and about 92 million unique TCR sequences made up an early release that covered under 750 HLA-typed donors. Of the 398 genotyped donors, roughly 80% fell in the genetic ancestry cluster associated with self-reported Caucasian donors. The aim of the study was to test whether cataloging public T cell receptors could identify signatures of past pathogen exposure. The T cell repertoires of roughly 660 subjects were profiled by immunosequencing and related to cytomegalovirus serostatus. Besides the first cohort of approximately 710 subjects, a separate validation cohort made up of 95 to 150 different subjects was used. High-throughput TCR immunosequencing, statistical association of individual TCRs with disease status, and machine learning were combined to predict cytomegalovirus infection status. To study patterns of TCR occurrence, a later analysis re-analyzed previously published TCR beta repertoires from several hundred donors and added high-resolution HLA genotyping. In the later analysis, no new phenotypic data were used to find candidate immune exposures; instead, reliance was placed on TCR beta sequences and their occurrence across donors. An earlier analysis of around 580 of the donors used high-throughput TCR beta sequencing to judge whether each TCR beta V gene segment behaved as functional or pseudogenic. Donor age, sex, ethnicity and CMV serostatus were compiled together with the repertoire data. A later genetic analysis took genome-wide SNP genotypes for about 55% of the 666 donors and used that subset as a discovery cohort. Every discovery cohort repertoire had been produced on one sequencing platform. HLA typing covered class I and class II loci at four-digit resolution. The number of typed donors differed by locus: about 620-630 for A, B, C, DRB1 and DQB1; some 500 for DQA1; 600 to 610 for DPA1; and 400 to 480 for DPB1. Because of strong linkage in the cohort, roughly five DR-DQ haplotypes were treated as single units for association and clustering. On average, roughly 250,000 unique TCR beta nucleotide sequences were sequenced per donor among 300 to 500 genotyped donors of the cohort, with roughly 19% of those sequences being non-productive. Findings and caveats that apply to the study as a whole: For the cohort, immune exposure information was limited to CMV serostatus. While some public TCRs were present in many individuals, most TCR sequences turned up only very rarely across donors. The authors suggested that the approach could potentially be generalized to other disease states and immunological phenotypes. A further reported finding was that TCR beta sequences accurately predicted the HLA-A and HLA-B alleles for most subjects in the first cohort. Because HLA typing was unavailable for some donors at each locus, only the typed subset was used in association tests. In a later analysis, several top co-occurrence clusters were reported to appear linked to parvovirus B19, influenza, CMV and Epstein-Barr virus. Sequencing depth was assumed to be roughly uniform across donors in the presence/absence analyses, though that assumption may not hold. In an earlier analysis of approximately 600 of the donors, most TCR beta V segments were observed in productive rearrangements about 87% or about 30% of the time, broadly matching IMGT annotations. The study gave a list of roughly 150 TCR beta chains associated with cytomegalovirus. A group of highly shared sequence variants was considered likely to be a technical artifact of the sequencing pipeline. The classifier was reported to diagnose cytomegalovirus status with high specificity and sensitivity in both the original and validation cohorts. A few of the identified cytomegalovirus-associated TCR beta chains were confirmed in vitro to be specific for cytomegalovirus antigens. In a later analysis, most CMV-associated TCR beta chains were found to appear HLA-restricted, with HLA associations seemingly driven largely by CMV exposure. A later analysis found that TCR association rates varied across HLA loci, with DRB1 alleles showing the most associated TCRs and HLA-C alleles the fewest. This cohort had only TCR beta chains sequenced, and the lack of alpha or paired-chain data limited which features could be detected. Linkage disequilibrium might explain the correlated functional status among segregating V segments, but an unknown experimental factor could not be ruled out. Compared with equally common non-associated chains, HLA-associated TCR beta chains in a later analysis were more clonally expanded and had lower generation probabilities. Because the 87-base-pair reads could not distinguish some IMGT-functional V segments, including TRBV6-2 and TRBV6-3, those segments were excluded. Strong co-occurrence of HLA alleles, especially DR and DQ, made assigning TCR associations to individual alleles difficult. A later analysis associated about 17,000 TCR beta sequences with specific HLA alleles at a false discovery rate of 0.05. Because counts were too low, fewer than 20 rarely observed V segments, including chromosome 9 orphons, were excluded from the earlier analysis of under 650 of the donors. A later genetic analysis associated a missense DCLRE1C variant with V-gene and J-gene trimming of TCR beta chains, and an independent cohort replicated the association. A later genetic analysis reported fewer N-insertions in productive TCRs among donors in an Asian-associated ancestry cluster than the 666-donor mean.

Library method: the immunoSEQ multiplex PCR assay. For the multiplex PCR, a mixture combining 60 forward primers for TCR Vbeta segments and 13 reverse primers for TCR Jbeta segments was used. Amplification of the CDR3 region of rearranged TCR beta genes was performed with a multiplex PCR assay on genomic DNA. The Illumina HiSeq System was used to sequence the amplified TCR beta libraries as 87-base-pair reads. Processing in the source paper ran as follows. In a later analysis, roughly 80 million unique TCR beta chains were counted across the 500 to 850 repertoires, and roughly 11 million of these chains were shared by at least two donors. Raw reads were error-corrected and collapsed into unique sequences by a nearest-neighbor algorithm in which closely related sequences were merged to remove PCR and sequencing errors. CDR3 sequences were aligned to IMGT reference sequences to assign V, D and J gene segments. For a sequence to be retained, at least a six-nucleotide match to both a V gene segment and a J gene segment was required. A rearrangement counted as productive if the CDR3 had no stop codons and remained in frame with V and J, and every other rearrangement counted as non-productive. CDR3 was defined according to IMGT convention as the region running from the second conserved V-encoded cysteine to the conserved J-encoded phenylalanine. Sequences without an unambiguous match to a single V gene segment were excluded from the earlier analysis of about 630 of the donors. An earlier analysis of just under 600 of the donors called V segments functional above 56.7% productive rearrangements and segregating when the between-donor standard deviation exceeded 5%. A statistical classification framework was built for diagnosing cytomegalovirus status from the catalog of TCR beta chain sequences. A later analysis assigned V and J genes by comparing TCR nucleotide sequences with IMGT/GENE-DB human TR gene sequences. Using the TCRdist pipeline, a later analysis assigned CDR3 sequences along with most-parsimonious VDJ recombination scenarios. In a later analysis, every TCR beta chain was defined by the combination of its CDR3 amino acid sequence and its V-gene family, and reads without a unique V-gene family were dropped. In a later analysis, 450 to 600 highly shared, low-generation-probability nucleotide sequences were removed to address suspected cross-contamination and a sequencing artifact. For each public chain, a later analysis derived a clonal expansion index from normalized ranks of inferred template counts within each repertoire. In a later analysis, generation probabilities were computed with a VDJ recombination model fitted to out-of-frame rearrangements, and the resulting probabilities were checked against IGoR. Hypergeometric tests were used in a later analysis to score TCR-TCR, TCR-HLA and TCR-CMV co-occurrence, with a repertoire-size bias correction applied to the TCR pairs. False discovery rates were estimated in a later analysis by permuting HLA or CMV assignments 20 times. In a later analysis, co-occurring TCRs were grouped with DBSCAN, and TCRdist sequence similarity was added when clustering was performed within HLA-allele-positive subsets. Repertoires with fewer than 30,000 or more than 120,000 public chains, plus five repertoires with anomalous nucleotide sharing, were excluded from co-occurrence clustering. Imported from immuneACCESS, the table was reduced by TCRdb to in-frame sequences with V and J called. These copies leave out some clones; in studies compared against another copy, an unresolved V gene accounts for under half, and the cause of the remainder is not known. That table furnishes V, J and clone size, whereas the DNA furnished D and trimming. In this sample the table shows some 150,000 clones, less than 85% of which occur a single time. The top ten clonotypes cover 1.5% to 1.9% of the sample.

The clonotype was recovered from a man aged 40-49 years in good health and CMV-seronegative. This receptor chain uses TRBV15 and TRBJ2-5, with no confident D gene call. The sequencing input was PBMCs. CDR3 loop: CATSRDRRSGETQYF. At the DNA level, the sequence is TGTGCCACCAGCAGAGATCGACGGTCCGGGGAGACCCAGTACTTC.